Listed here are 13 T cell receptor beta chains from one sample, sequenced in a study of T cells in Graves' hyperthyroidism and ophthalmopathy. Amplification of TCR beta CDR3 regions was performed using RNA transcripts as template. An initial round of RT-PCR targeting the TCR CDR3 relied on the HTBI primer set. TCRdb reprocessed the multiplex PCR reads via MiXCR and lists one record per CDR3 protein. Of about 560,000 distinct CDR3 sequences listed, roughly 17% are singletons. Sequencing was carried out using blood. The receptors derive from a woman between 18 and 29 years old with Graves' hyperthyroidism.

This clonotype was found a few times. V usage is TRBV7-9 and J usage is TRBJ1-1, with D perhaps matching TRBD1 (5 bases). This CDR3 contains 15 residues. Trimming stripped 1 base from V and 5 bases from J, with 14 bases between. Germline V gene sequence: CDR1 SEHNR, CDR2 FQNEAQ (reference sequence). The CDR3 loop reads CASSLEGARGTEAFF. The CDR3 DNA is TGTGCCAGCAGCTTAGAAGGAGCCCGGGGGACTGAAGCTTTCTTT.

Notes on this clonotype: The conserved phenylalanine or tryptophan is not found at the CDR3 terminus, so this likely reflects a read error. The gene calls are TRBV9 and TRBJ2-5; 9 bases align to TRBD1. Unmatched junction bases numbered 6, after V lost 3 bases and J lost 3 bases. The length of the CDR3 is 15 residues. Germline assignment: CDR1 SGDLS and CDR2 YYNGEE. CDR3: CASSARDRVEETQYS. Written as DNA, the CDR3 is TGTGCCAGCAGCGCGCGGGACAGGGTCGAAGAGACCCAGTACTCC.

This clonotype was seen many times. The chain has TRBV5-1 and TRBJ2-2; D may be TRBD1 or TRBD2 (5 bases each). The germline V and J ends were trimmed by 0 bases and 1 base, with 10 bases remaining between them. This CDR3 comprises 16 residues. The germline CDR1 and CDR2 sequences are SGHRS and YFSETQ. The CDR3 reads CASSLVPGLNTGELFF. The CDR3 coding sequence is TGCGCCAGCAGCTTGGTTCCGGGGCTGAACACCGGGGAGCTGTTTTTT.

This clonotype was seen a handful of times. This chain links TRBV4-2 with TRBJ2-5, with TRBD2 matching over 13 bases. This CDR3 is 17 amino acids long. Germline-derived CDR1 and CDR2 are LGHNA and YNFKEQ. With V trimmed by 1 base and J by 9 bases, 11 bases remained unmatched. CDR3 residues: CASSQGELAGGPIPQYF. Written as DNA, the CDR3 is TGTGCCAGCAGCCAAGGGGAACTAGCGGGGGGGCCTATACCCCAGTACTTC.

CDR3 region: CAISPGPVRAFF. The CDR3 nucleotides read TGTGCCATCAGCCCAGGACCTGTCCGAGCTTTCTTT. V gene TRBV10-3 combines with J gene TRBJ1-1, with D hard to call. This CDR3 region has 12 residues. CDR1 and CDR2 (germline): ENHRY, SYGVKD. The V gene lost 6 bases and the J gene lost 10 bases, with 15 bases spanning the gap.

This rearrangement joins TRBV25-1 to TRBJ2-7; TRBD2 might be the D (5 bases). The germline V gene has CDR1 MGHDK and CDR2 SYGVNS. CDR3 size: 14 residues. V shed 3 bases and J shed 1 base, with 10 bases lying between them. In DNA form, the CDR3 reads TGTGCCAGCAGTGAGTCTTGGACTTCCTACGAGCAGTACTTC. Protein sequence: CASSESWTSYEQYF.

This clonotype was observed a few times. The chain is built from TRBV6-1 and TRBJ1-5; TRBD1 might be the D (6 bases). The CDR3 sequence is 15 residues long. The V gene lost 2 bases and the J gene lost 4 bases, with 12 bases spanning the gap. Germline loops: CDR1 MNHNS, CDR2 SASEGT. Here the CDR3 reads CASSELTGLNQPQHF. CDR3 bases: TGTGCCAGCAGTGAACTGACAGGTCTAAATCAGCCCCAGCATTTT.

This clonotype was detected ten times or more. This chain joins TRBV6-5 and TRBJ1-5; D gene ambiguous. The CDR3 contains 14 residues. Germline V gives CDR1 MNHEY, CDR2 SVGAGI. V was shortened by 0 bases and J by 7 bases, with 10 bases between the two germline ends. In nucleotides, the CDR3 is TGTGCCAGCAGTTACTCGTGGGGAGTCCAGCCCCAGCATTTT. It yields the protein CASSYSWGVQPQHF.

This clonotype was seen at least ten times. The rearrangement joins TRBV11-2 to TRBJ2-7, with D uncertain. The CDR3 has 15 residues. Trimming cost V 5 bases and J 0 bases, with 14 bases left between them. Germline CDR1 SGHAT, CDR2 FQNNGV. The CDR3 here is CASSPISGTSYEQYF. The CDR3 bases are TGTGCCAGCAGCCCCATTTCGGGTACCTCCTACGAGCAGTACTTC.

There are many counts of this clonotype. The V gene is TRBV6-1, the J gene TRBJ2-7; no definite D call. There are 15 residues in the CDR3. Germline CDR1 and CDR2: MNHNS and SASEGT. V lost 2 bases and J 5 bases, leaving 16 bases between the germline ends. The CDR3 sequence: CASSERSSIYDEQYF. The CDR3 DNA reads TGTGCCAGCAGTGAAAGGAGTTCTATTTACGACGAGCAGTACTTC.

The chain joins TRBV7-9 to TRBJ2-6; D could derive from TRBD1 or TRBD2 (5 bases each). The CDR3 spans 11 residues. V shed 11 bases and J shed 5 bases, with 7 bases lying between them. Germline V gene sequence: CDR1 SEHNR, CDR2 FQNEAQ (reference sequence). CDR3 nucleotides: TGTGCCGGGGGTCGGGCCAACGTCCTGACTTTC. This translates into CAGGRANVLTF.

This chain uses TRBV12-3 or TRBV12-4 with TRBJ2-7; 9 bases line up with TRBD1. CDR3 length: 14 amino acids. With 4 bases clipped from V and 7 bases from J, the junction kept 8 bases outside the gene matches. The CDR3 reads CASSWAGTGSEQYF. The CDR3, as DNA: TGTGCCAGCAGTTGGGCCGGGACAGGGAGTGAGCAGTACTTC.

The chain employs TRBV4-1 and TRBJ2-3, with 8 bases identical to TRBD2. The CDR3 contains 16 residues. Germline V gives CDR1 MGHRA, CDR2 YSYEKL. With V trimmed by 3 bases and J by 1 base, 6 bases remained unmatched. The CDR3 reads CASSQRLASRTDTQYF. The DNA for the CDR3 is TGCGCCAGCAGCCAGAGACTAGCGAGTCGCACAGATACGCAGTATTTT.